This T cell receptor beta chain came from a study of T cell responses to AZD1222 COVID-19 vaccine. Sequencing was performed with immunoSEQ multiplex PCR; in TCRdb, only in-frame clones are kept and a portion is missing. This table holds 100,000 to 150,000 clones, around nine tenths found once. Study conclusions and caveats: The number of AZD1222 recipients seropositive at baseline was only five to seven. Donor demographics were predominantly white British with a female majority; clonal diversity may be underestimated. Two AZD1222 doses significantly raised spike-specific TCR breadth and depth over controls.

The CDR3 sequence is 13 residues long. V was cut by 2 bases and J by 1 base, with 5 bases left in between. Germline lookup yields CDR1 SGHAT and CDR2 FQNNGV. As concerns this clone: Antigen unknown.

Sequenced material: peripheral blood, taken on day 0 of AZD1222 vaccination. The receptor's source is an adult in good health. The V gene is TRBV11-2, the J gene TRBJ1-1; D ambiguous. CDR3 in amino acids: CASSLQENTEAFF. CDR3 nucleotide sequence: TGTGCCAGCAGCTTACAGGAGAACACTGAAGCTTTCTTT. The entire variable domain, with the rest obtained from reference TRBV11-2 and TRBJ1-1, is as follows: EAGVAQSPRYKIIEKRQSVAFWCNPISGHATLYWYQQILGQGPKLLIQFQNNGVVDDSQLPKDRFSAERLKGVDSTLKIQPAKLEDSAVYLCASSLQENTEAFFGQGTRLTVV.